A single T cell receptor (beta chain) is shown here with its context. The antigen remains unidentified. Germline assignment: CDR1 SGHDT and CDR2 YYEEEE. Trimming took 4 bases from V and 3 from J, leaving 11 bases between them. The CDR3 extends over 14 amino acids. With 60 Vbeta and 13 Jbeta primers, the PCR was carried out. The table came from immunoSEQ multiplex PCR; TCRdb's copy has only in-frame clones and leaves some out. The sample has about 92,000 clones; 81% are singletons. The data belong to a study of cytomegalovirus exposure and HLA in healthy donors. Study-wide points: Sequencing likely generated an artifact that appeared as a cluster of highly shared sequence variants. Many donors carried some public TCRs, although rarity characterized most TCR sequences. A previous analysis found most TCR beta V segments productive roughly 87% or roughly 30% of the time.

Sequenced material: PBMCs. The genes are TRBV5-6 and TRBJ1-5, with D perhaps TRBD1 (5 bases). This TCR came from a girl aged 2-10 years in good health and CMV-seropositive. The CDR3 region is CASSQGPINQPQHF. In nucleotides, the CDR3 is TGTGCCAGCAGCCAGGGTCCTATCAATCAGCCCCAGCATTTT.